This T cell receptor (beta chain) comes out of a study of early T cells in non-severe SARS-CoV-2 infection. The overall study: Bulk RNA taken from unsorted whole blood was sequenced, leaving chains unpaired. Study results and caveats: The matching step, a VDJdb search, favored anti-spike CD8 responses and missed private and CD4 specificities.

Each single cDNA molecule received a unique molecular identifier. TCRdb re-derived calls from the 5' RACE reads in MiXCR, one entry per CDR3 protein. Of about 46,000 distinct CDR3 sequences listed, approximately 9% are singletons. This clonotype came up many times. Antigen specificity is unknown. This TCR was sampled from an adult who was a healthcare worker with PCR-confirmed SARS-CoV-2 infection or an uninfected control (not recorded which). The source material was whole blood, sampled at baseline.

The CDR3 DNA reads as TGCGCCAGCAGCCAAGACGGGACATCTGGGGCCAACGTCCTGACTTTC. Translation: CASSQDGTSGANVLTF. V is TRBV4-3 and J is TRBJ2-6, with D possibly being TRBD1 (6 bases). The CDR3 length is 16 residues. V lost 0 bases and J lost 1, with 7 bases in between. The germline V gene has CDR1 LGHNA and CDR2 YSLEER.